This is a list of T cell receptor beta chains from one sample in a study of T cell responses to AZD1222 COVID-19 vaccine. Repertoires were generated with immunoSEQ multiplex PCR, while TCRdb's copy carries only in-frame clones and drops some. The repertoire has 100,000 to 150,000 clones, about 90% of them found once; the top ten carry just under 10%. Sequencing used peripheral blood, obtained on day 0 of AZD1222 vaccination. The receptors derive from an adult in good health. CDR3s include the opening cysteine and the closing phenylalanine or tryptophan. The D gene is left open where the match is weak. Clone size is stated in some rows and not others, as once, few, many or a class when expanded.

clone size,J gene,V gene,D gene,CDR3 DNA,CDR3 protein
-,TRBJ2-1,TRBV28,TRBD2,TGTGCCAGCAGTTTGGTTAGCGGGAGGGCCCGGAGCTCCTACAATGAGCAGTTCTTC,CASSLVSGRARSSYNEQFF
-,TRBJ1-4,TRBV7-9,TRBD1,TGTGCCAGCAGCTTATACCGGACAGGGAGAAATGAAAAACTGTTTTTT,CASSLYRTGRNEKLFF
-,TRBJ2-1,TRBV11-1,-,TGTGCCAGCAGGGCCGACAGTATCAGATACAATGAGCAGTTCTTC,CASRADSIRYNEQFF
few,TRBJ1-2,TRBV28,TRBD1,TGTGCCAGCAGTTCCTCCGGGACAGGGGCCCGCGGGGGCTACACCTTC,CASSSSGTGARGGYTF
-,TRBJ2-4,TRBV5-6,-,TGTGCCAGCAGCTTACGCGACATCCTCACGGGGAACATTCAGTACTTC,CASSLRDILTGNIQYF
-,TRBJ2-7,TRBV20-1,-,TGCAGTGCCAGAGTAGAGCTCGAGCAGTACTTC,CSARVELEQYF
-,TRBJ2-1,TRBV12-5,TRBD2,TGTGCTAGTGGTTTGGTCCGGACTAGCGGGATTCACAATGAGCAGTTCTTC,CASGLVRTSGIHNEQFF
-,TRBJ2-1,TRBV6-5,-,TGTGCCAGCAGTCCCCGGGGGACCTACAATGAGCAGTTCTTC,CASSPRGTYNEQFF
-,TRBJ2-7,TRBV5-1,-,TGCGCCAGCAGCCCTGCTAGCGCCAGCTCCTACGAGCAGTACTTC,CASSPASASSYEQYF
-,TRBJ2-1,TRBV19,-,TGTGCCAGTAGTATTCTGGCCACAAGCTCCTACAATGAGCAGTTCTTC,CASSILATSSYNEQFF
-,TRBJ2-5,TRBV29-1,-,TGCAGCGTTCGTCTAGCGGAGACCCAGTACTTC,CSVRLAETQYF
-,TRBJ2-7,TRBV6-1,-,TGTGCCAGCAGTGAAACCTCTTTAAGCACAGTCTACGAGCAGTACTTC,CASSETSLSTVYEQYF
-,TRBJ2-5,TRBV9,TRBD1,TGTGCCAGCAGCGTAGCGGGACAGGGAAAGACCCAGTACTTC,CASSVAGQGKTQYF
-,TRBJ2-7,TRBV2,TRBD1,TGTGCCAGCACCGGGACAGGGTTCGAGCAGTACTTC,CASTGTGFEQYF
-,TRBJ2-5,TRBV6-5,TRBD2,TGTGCCAGCAGTTACTCGGGGGGGTACCAAGAGACCCAGTACTTC,CASSYSGGYQETQYF
-,TRBJ1-2,TRBV18,TRBD1,TGTGCCAGCTCATTCGACAGGGGAACAAACTATGGCTACACCTTC,CASSFDRGTNYGYTF
few,TRBJ1-6,TRBV18,-,TGTGCCAGCTCAGACCTGGCGGGACGCGCCAATTCACCCCTCCACTTT,CASSDLAGRANSPLHF
-,TRBJ2-3,TRBV27,-,TGTGCCAGCAGTATGTGGGGGGATAGCACAGATACGCAGTATTTT,CASSMWGDSTDTQYF
-,TRBJ2-7,TRBV5-6,-,TGTGCCAGCAGCTTGGCCGGCGACAGCTCCTACGAGCAGTACTTC,CASSLAGDSSYEQYF
few,TRBJ2-7,TRBV5-4,-,TGTGCCAGCAGCTTGCATGCGGGCGTAGACTACGAGCAGTACTTC,CASSLHAGVDYEQYF
-,TRBJ1-1,TRBV2,-,TGTGCCAGCAGTGTTTTGGGTTTGGGCACTGAAGCTTTCTTT,CASSVLGLGTEAFF
-,TRBJ1-3,TRBV30,-,TGTGCCTGGAGTAGCTCCGGATCTGGAAACACCATATATTTT,CAWSSSGSGNTIYF
-,TRBJ1-1,TRBV5-4,TRBD1,TGTGCCAGCAGCTCGCGTGCAGGGACAGGGAAAGTCCCTGAAGCTTTCTTT,CASSSRAGTGKVPEAFF
-,TRBJ1-2,TRBV7-9,TRBD1,TGTGCCAGCAGTTTTGTTCCTCCGGGACAGAACTATGGCTACACCTTC,CASSFVPPGQNYGYTF
-,TRBJ2-3,TRBV6-6,-,TGTGCCAGCTGCCCACGGGGGTCGACGACAGATACGCAGTATTTT,CASCPRGSTTDTQYF
-,TRBJ2-1,TRBV30,-,TGTGCCTGGACCGGATCTAGCTTTATCAATGAGCAGTTCTTC,CAWTGSSFINEQFF
-,TRBJ1-5,TRBV10-3,TRBD1,TGTGCCATCAGTAGTACCGGGACAGCCGATCAGCCCCAGCATTTT,CAISSTGTADQPQHF
once,TRBJ2-3,TRBV9,TRBD2,TGTGCCAGCTCCACTAGCGGGAGTACAGATACGCAGTATTTT,CASSTSGSTDTQYF
-,TRBJ2-1,TRBV28,-,TGTGCCAGCAGGCTTGGGGGAGGAGGGGGCTCCTACAATGAGCAGTTCTTC,CASRLGGGGGSYNEQFF
-,TRBJ2-7,TRBV24-1,-,TGTGCCACCAGTGACACTCAGGGAAAAATCTCCTACGAGCAGTACTTC,CATSDTQGKISYEQYF
-,TRBJ2-7,TRBV29-1,-,TGCAGCGTTGAGGCGCAGGGGACGTACGAGCAGTACTTC,CSVEAQGTYEQYF
-,TRBJ1-1,TRBV5-4,-,TGTGCCAGCAGCTTGGCGGCTTCGAACACTGAAGCTTTCTTT,CASSLAASNTEAFF
many,TRBJ1-2,TRBV5-4,-,TGTGCCAGCAGCTTGGGCGGCTACTATGGCTACACCTTC,CASSLGGYYGYTF
-,TRBJ1-6,TRBV18,-,TGTGCCAGCTCGCCCTACAGGGATAATTCACCCCTCCACTTT,CASSPYRDNSPLHF
-,TRBJ2-2,TRBV5-5,TRBD2,TGTGCCAGCAGCCACCCCGGGGGGGCAGACCCCGGGGAGCTGTTTTTT,CASSHPGGADPGELFF
-,TRBJ1-4,TRBV19,-,TGTGCCAGTAGGGGTGAAAAACTGTTTTTT,CASRGEKLFF
-,TRBJ1-1,TRBV9,-,TGTGCCAGCAGCGTACGGATGAACACTGAAGCTTTCTTT,CASSVRMNTEAFF
-,TRBJ2-7,TRBV27,-,TGTGCCAGCAGTTTATCATTCTCCGGGGCCTACTACGAGCAGTACTTC,CASSLSFSGAYYEQYF
-,TRBJ2-5,TRBV7-9,TRBD2,TGTGCCAGCAGCCACTCGTCGGGAGGGCTAGGAGAGACCCAGTACTTC,CASSHSSGGLGETQYF
-,TRBJ2-1,TRBV23-1,TRBD2,TGCGCCAGCGGACCGGGGGGAGCGGGAGGCCCTTACAATGAGCAGTTCTTC,CASGPGGAGGPYNEQFF
-,TRBJ1-2,TRBV18,TRBD1,TGTGCCAGCTCACGCACAGGGGACCCAGCTAACTATGGCTACACCTTC,CASSRTGDPANYGYTF
-,TRBJ1-2,TRBV21-1,-,TGTGCCAGCAGCCCCGCCGGGCAGGGGATAGCGGGCTACACCTTC,CASSPAGQGIAGYTF
few,TRBJ2-2,TRBV6-2/TRBV6-3,TRBD2,TGTGCCAGCAGTTACTCTCTAGCGGGAGGGAACACCGGGGAGCTGTTTTTT,CASSYSLAGGNTGELFF
-,TRBJ2-1,TRBV18,TRBD2,TGTGCCAGCTCACCAATTATTACTAGCGGGGGTAACAATGAGCAGTTCTTC,CASSPIITSGGNNEQFF
-,TRBJ1-4,TRBV15,-,TGTGCCACCAGCAGAGTGGGGACTGAAAAACTGTTTTTT,CATSRVGTEKLFF
-,TRBJ2-1,TRBV4-3,TRBD1,TGCGCCAGCAGCCCTCGGACAGGGACCCACTCCTACAATGAGCAGTTCTTC,CASSPRTGTHSYNEQFF
-,TRBJ2-5,TRBV14,-,TGTGCCAGCAGCCGAGGGGAGACCCAGTACTTC,CASSRGETQYF
once,TRBJ1-5,TRBV12-3/TRBV12-4,TRBD1,TGTGCCAGCAGTTTGGGGGGACAGCAGCCCCAGCATTTT,CASSLGGQQPQHF
-,TRBJ2-7,TRBV11-3,-,TGTGCCAGCAGCTTGGCCCGGAACCGGGACGACGAGCAGTACTTC,CASSLARNRDDEQYF
-,TRBJ2-1,TRBV7-2,TRBD2,TGTGCCAGCAGCTTGGGGACTAGCGGGGGGACCTACAATGAGCAGTTCTTC,CASSLGTSGGTYNEQFF